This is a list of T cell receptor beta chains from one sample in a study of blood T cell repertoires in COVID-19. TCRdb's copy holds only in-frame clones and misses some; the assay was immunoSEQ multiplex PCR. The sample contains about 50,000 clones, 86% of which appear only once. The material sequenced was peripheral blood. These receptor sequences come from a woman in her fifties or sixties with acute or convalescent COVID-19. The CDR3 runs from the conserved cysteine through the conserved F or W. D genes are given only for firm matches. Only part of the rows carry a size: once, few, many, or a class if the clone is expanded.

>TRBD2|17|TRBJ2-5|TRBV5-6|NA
CASSLAVAGGPQETQYF
TGTGCCAGCAGCTTGGCCGTAGCGGGGGGCCCTCAAGAGACCCAGTACTTC
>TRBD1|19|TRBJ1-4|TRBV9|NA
CASSVGGGDRDTTNEKLFF
TGTGCCAGCAGCGTAGGCGGTGGGGACAGAGACACAACTAATGAAAAACTGTTTTTT
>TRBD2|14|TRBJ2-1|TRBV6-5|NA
CASSYGGGSNEQFF
TGTGCCAGCAGTTACGGGGGAGGGTCCAATGAGCAGTTCTTC
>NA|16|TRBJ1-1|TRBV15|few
CATSRDRGTGSTEAFF
TGTGCCACCAGCAGAGACAGGGGAACAGGGTCCACTGAAGCTTTCTTT
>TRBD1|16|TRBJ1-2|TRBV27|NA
CASSFYGTGGNYGYTF
TGTGCCAGCAGTTTTTATGGGACAGGGGGAAACTATGGCTACACCTTC
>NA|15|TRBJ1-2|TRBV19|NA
CASSTLRQANYGYTF
TGTGCCAGTAGTACCCTACGACAGGCTAACTATGGCTACACCTTC
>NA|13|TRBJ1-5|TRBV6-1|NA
CASSEWGGGPQHF
TGTGCCAGCAGTGAGTGGGGAGGGGGGCCCCAGCATTTT
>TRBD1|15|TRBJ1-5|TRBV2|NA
CASRDDRGAGQPQHF
TGTGCCAGCAGGGACGACAGGGGAGCCGGTCAGCCCCAGCATTTT
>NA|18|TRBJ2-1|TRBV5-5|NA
CASSKGQGEASGRVEQFF
TGTGCCAGCAGCAAGGGACAGGGGGAGGCTAGCGGGAGGGTCGAGCAGTTCTTC
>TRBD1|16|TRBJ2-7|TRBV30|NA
CAWSVQRTGSSYEQYF
TGTGCCTGGAGTGTACAGCGGACAGGGAGTTCCTACGAGCAGTACTTC